Listed below are T cell receptor beta chains from one sample, sequenced in a study of cytomegalovirus exposure and HLA in healthy donors. Clones were sequenced by immunoSEQ multiplex PCR, and TCRdb holds only the in-frame ones, with some missing. In the table there are tens of thousands of clones, roughly 75% of which are singletons. Input material: PBMCs. The receptors shown here come from a woman aged 25 to 45 in good health and CMV-seronegative. Both conserved end residues are part of each CDR3. D genes are given only for firm matches. Only some rows state a clone size, as once, few, many or a class for expanded clones.

V gene	CDR3 length	D gene	clone size	J gene	CDR3 protein	CDR3 DNA
TRBV10-3	14	NA	NA	TRBJ2-2	CAIGVAGRTGELFF	TGTGCCATTGGGGTTGCGGGAAGGACCGGGGAGCTGTTTTTT
TRBV9	17	TRBD1	NA	TRBJ1-2	CASSVDRGRGANYGYTF	TGTGCCAGCAGCGTTGACAGGGGGCGGGGGGCTAACTATGGCTACACCTTC
TRBV18	13	TRBD1	NA	TRBJ2-7	CASSPGTAYEQYF	TGTGCCAGCTCACCGGGGACAGCCTACGAGCAGTACTTC
TRBV4-3	16	TRBD2	few	TRBJ2-1	CASSRSLAGRSNEQFF	TGCGCCAGCAGCCGGTCTCTAGCGGGAAGATCCAATGAGCAGTTCTTC
TRBV6-1	14	NA	NA	TRBJ1-2	CASSAEGPVYGYTF	TGTGCCAGCAGTGCGGAGGGGCCGGTTTATGGCTACACCTTC
TRBV7-9	15	TRBD2	NA	TRBJ2-1	CASSSLAASYNEQFF	TGTGCCAGCAGCTCTCTAGCGGCCTCCTACAATGAGCAGTTCTTC
TRBV18	13	NA	NA	TRBJ1-5	CASSKGNNQPQHF	TGTGCCAGCTCAAAGGGGAATAATCAGCCCCAGCATTTT
TRBV7-3	15	TRBD1	NA	TRBJ1-6	CASSIGQGVYSPLHF	TGTGCCAGCAGCATAGGACAGGGTGTTTATTCACCCCTCCACTTT
TRBV10-1	16	NA	once	TRBJ1-2	CASSEGGKGKDYGYTF	TGCGCCAGCAGTGAGGGGGGGAAGGGGAAGGACTATGGCTACACCTTC
TRBV5-6	14	NA	NA	TRBJ2-5	CASSRRQVKETQYF	TGTGCCAGCAGCCGCCGACAGGTCAAAGAGACCCAGTACTTC
TRBV4-3	15	NA	NA	TRBJ1-5	CASSHLTGPNQPQHF	TGCGCCAGCAGCCACCTGACAGGCCCCAATCAGCCCCAGCATTTT
TRBV27	15	NA	NA	TRBJ1-5	CASRSRGRAYQPQHF	TGTGCCAGCAGGAGCCGCGGGAGGGCCTATCAGCCCCAGCATTTT
TRBV6-6	16	TRBD2	few	TRBJ2-5	CASSWGGSGNQETQYF	TGTGCCAGCAGTTGGGGGGGAAGCGGGAACCAAGAGACCCAGTACTTC
TRBV14	16	TRBD1	NA	TRBJ2-5	CASSQVDRGLGETQYF	TGTGCCAGCAGCCAAGTGGACAGGGGGCTGGGGGAGACCCAGTACTTC
TRBV18	13	NA	NA	TRBJ2-3	CASSPSLADTQYF	TGTGCCAGCTCACCGTCCCTAGCAGATACGCAGTATTTT
TRBV10-3	14	TRBD1	NA	TRBJ2-3	CAISEGQDTDTQYF	TGTGCCATCAGTGAGGGACAGGATACAGATACGCAGTATTTT
TRBV7-2	15	TRBD2	NA	TRBJ2-1	CASILGLAGVGEQFF	TGTGCCAGCATCCTGGGACTAGCGGGAGTGGGAGAGCAGTTCTTC
TRBV10-3	14	TRBD2	NA	TRBJ2-5	CAISQTSDQETQYF	TGTGCCATCAGTCAGACTAGCGATCAAGAGACCCAGTACTTC
TRBV23-1	18	TRBD1	NA	TRBJ1-1	CASSQLGQGPLGNTEAFF	TGCGCCAGCAGTCAATTGGGACAGGGGCCGCTGGGGAACACTGAAGCTTTCTTT
TRBV29-1	10	NA	NA	TRBJ2-1	CSVGSSEQFF	TGCAGCGTTGGTAGCAGTGAGCAGTTCTTC
TRBV6-6	13	NA	NA	TRBJ1-2	CASSPRAGIGYTF	TGTGCCAGCAGTCCCCGGGCCGGGATTGGCTACACCTTC
TRBV4-1	15	NA	NA	TRBJ1-2	CASSQVGNRNYGYTF	TGCGCCAGCAGCCAAGTTGGAAACAGGAACTATGGCTACACCTTC
TRBV6-6	13	TRBD1	NA	TRBJ1-5	CASTGGGNQPQHF	TGTGCCAGTACAGGGGGCGGCAATCAGCCCCAGCATTTT
TRBV4-1	17	NA	few	TRBJ2-7	CASSQAPAVTRIYEQYF	TGCGCCAGCAGCCAAGCCCCTGCCGTAACTAGAATCTACGAGCAGTACTTC
TRBV7-9	13	NA	NA	TRBJ1-1	CASSSEAGWEAFF	TGTGCCAGCAGCTCTGAGGCAGGGTGGGAAGCTTTCTTT
TRBV7-2	14	NA	NA	TRBJ1-1	CASSPSGRNTEAFF	TGTGCCAGCAGCCCTTCAGGCAGGAACACTGAAGCTTTCTTT
TRBV5-1	15	TRBD1	few	TRBJ1-1	CASSLVEGAGTEAFF	TGCGCCAGCAGCTTGGTTGAGGGGGCAGGAACTGAAGCTTTCTTT
TRBV7-9	15	TRBD1	few	TRBJ1-1	CASSYQGQGATEAFF	TGTGCCAGCAGCTACCAGGGACAGGGGGCCACTGAAGCTTTCTTT
TRBV19	15	TRBD1	NA	TRBJ2-7	CASSIDGQGGYEQYF	TGTGCCAGTAGTATAGATGGACAGGGTGGCTACGAGCAGTACTTC
TRBV6-6	14	NA	NA	TRBJ2-7	CASSYSGPQNEQYF	TGTGCCAGCAGTTACTCGGGGCCCCAGAACGAGCAGTACTTC
TRBV5-1	14	NA	NA	TRBJ2-1	CASSLVAGSDEQFF	TGCGCCAGCAGCTTGGTAGCCGGGAGCGATGAGCAGTTCTTC